The rows below give T cell receptor beta chains drawn from one sample of a study of blood T cells in healthy people across ages. TCRdb redid the calling of the 5' RACE reads with MiXCR, one entry per CDR3 protein. The sample carries hundreds of thousands of distinct CDR3 sequences, under 40% recorded once. The sequencing sample was made of blood. Receptor source: a young man in good health. The CDR3 runs from the conserved cysteine through the conserved F or W. Fields, in order: V gene, J gene, CDR3 length, clone size, D gene, CDR3 protein, CDR3 DNA. A D gene is named only where the DNA matches it firmly. Clone size is stated in some rows and not others, as once, few, many or a class when expanded.

V gene: TRBV4-3; J gene: TRBJ2-5; CDR3 length: 14; clone size: .; D gene: .; CDR3 protein: CASSHTDSPETQYF; CDR3 DNA: TGCGCCAGCAGCCATACGGACAGCCCGGAGACCCAGTACTTC
V gene: TRBV27; J gene: TRBJ2-1; CDR3 length: 13; clone size: .; D gene: .; CDR3 protein: CAIGRGILNEQFF; CDR3 DNA: TGTGCCATCGGAAGGGGAATACTGAATGAGCAGTTCTTC
V gene: TRBV7-2; J gene: TRBJ2-3; CDR3 length: 12; clone size: few; D gene: .; CDR3 protein: CASGYLADTQYF; CDR3 DNA: TGTGCCAGCGGCTATCTAGCGGATACGCAGTATTTT
V gene: TRBV5-4; J gene: TRBJ2-7; CDR3 length: 15; clone size: many; D gene: TRBD2; CDR3 protein: CASSFMTGGAYEQYF; CDR3 DNA: TGTGCCAGCAGCTTCATGACGGGGGGGGCATACGAGCAGTACTTC
V gene: TRBV7-2; J gene: TRBJ1-1; CDR3 length: 15; clone size: .; D gene: .; CDR3 protein: CASSLAQVKNTEAFF; CDR3 DNA: TGTGCCAGCAGCTTAGCACAGGTGAAGAACACTGAAGCTTTCTTT
V gene: TRBV7-2; J gene: TRBJ1-4; CDR3 length: 12; clone size: many; D gene: .; CDR3 protein: CASSPPNEKLFF; CDR3 DNA: TGTGCCAGCAGCCCCCCTAATGAAAAACTGTTTTTT
V gene: TRBV29-1; J gene: TRBJ2-1; CDR3 length: 14; clone size: .; D gene: .; CDR3 protein: CSGGRTGAFDEQFF; CDR3 DNA: TGCAGCGGCGGGAGGACAGGGGCGTTTGATGAGCAGTTCTTC
V gene: TRBV4-3; J gene: TRBJ1-2; CDR3 length: 18; clone size: few; D gene: TRBD1; CDR3 protein: CASSQDRGQGVADYGYTF; CDR3 DNA: TGCGCCAGCAGCCAAGATAGGGGACAGGGAGTGGCGGACTATGGCTACACCTTC
V gene: TRBV6-2/TRBV6-3; J gene: TRBJ1-1; CDR3 length: 14; clone size: few; D gene: .; CDR3 protein: CASRSGTPNTEAFF; CDR3 DNA: TGTGCCAGCAGGTCCGGGACACCGAACACTGAAGCTTTCTTT
V gene: TRBV7-9; J gene: TRBJ2-3; CDR3 length: 16; clone size: .; D gene: TRBD1; CDR3 protein: CASSFPGTGGEDMQYF; CDR3 DNA: TGTGCCAGCAGCTTCCCAGGGACAGGGGGAGAAGATATGCAGTATTTT
V gene: TRBV28; J gene: TRBJ1-5; CDR3 length: 13; clone size: .; D gene: .; CDR3 protein: CASSPPWWEPQHF; CDR3 DNA: TGTGCCAGCAGTCCACCTTGGTGGGAGCCCCAGCATTTT
V gene: TRBV7-8; J gene: TRBJ1-1; CDR3 length: 14; clone size: .; D gene: TRBD1; CDR3 protein: CASSSGQGSPEAFF; CDR3 DNA: TGTGCCAGCAGCTCGGGACAGGGGAGTCCTGAAGCTTTCTTT
V gene: TRBV20-1; J gene: TRBJ1-2; CDR3 length: 13; clone size: .; D gene: .; CDR3 protein: CSAKPDSSYGYTF; CDR3 DNA: TGCAGTGCTAAACCCGACAGCTCCTATGGCTACACCTTC
V gene: TRBV13; J gene: TRBJ2-5; CDR3 length: 12; clone size: .; D gene: .; CDR3 protein: CASSLDTEEQYF; CDR3 DNA: TGTGCCAGCAGCTTGGACACAGAAGAGCAGTACTTC
V gene: TRBV15; J gene: TRBJ1-6; CDR3 length: 13; clone size: .; D gene: .; CDR3 protein: CATSRDRLSPLHF; CDR3 DNA: TGTGCCACCAGTCGGGACCGACTTTCACCCCTCCACTTT
V gene: TRBV2; J gene: TRBJ2-3; CDR3 length: 15; clone size: many; D gene: .; CDR3 protein: CASSNPSTAPHTQYF; CDR3 DNA: TGTGCCAGCAGTAACCCCTCGACAGCCCCCCATACGCAGTATTTT
V gene: TRBV20-1; J gene: TRBJ2-7; CDR3 length: 13; clone size: .; D gene: .; CDR3 protein: CSAPEKGYNEQYF; CDR3 DNA: TGCAGTGCCCCGGAGAAGGGGTACAATGAGCAGTACTTC
V gene: TRBV3-1; J gene: TRBJ2-3; CDR3 length: 15; clone size: few; D gene: .; CDR3 protein: CASSGSGGGLDTQYF; CDR3 DNA: TGTGCCAGCAGCGGGTCTGGTGGGGGCTTAGATACGCAGTATTTT